These 16 T cell receptor beta chains were all obtained from the same sample, sequenced in a study of beta chain features in type 1 diabetes. The whole isolated RNA underwent reverse transcription, so sequencing captured expressed TCRB transcripts. Some clones are missing from TCRdb's copy, which holds only in-frame ones; the method was immunoSEQ multiplex PCR. The sample lists 450,000 to 550,000 clones; approximately 30% were seen once. Sequencing input: naive CD4+ T cells from blood. The source of these receptors is a man in his late teens or twenties in good health.

In its sample, this clone was seen a few times. The chain joins TRBV7-2 to TRBJ2-7; D might be TRBD2 (6 bases). V was clipped by 6 bases and J by 6 bases, with 15 bases between them. Germline loops: CDR1 SGHTA, CDR2 FQGNSA. The CDR3 consists of 13 residues. CDR3 residues: CASRGSGIGEQYF. The CDR3 DNA follows: TGTGCCAGCAGAGGTAGCGGTATTGGCGAGCAGTACTTC.

The chain uses TRBV14 and TRBJ2-1; D uncertain. The CDR3 is 12 residues long. Germline lookup yields CDR1 SGHDN and CDR2 FVKESK. Trimming removed 0 bases from V and 8 bases from J, with 5 bases in between. Here the CDR3 reads CASSQDWYEQFF. The CDR3 region has the DNA TGTGCCAGCAGCCAAGACTGGTATGAGCAGTTCTTC. Looking up the rest from reference TRBV14 and TRBJ2-1 gives the full variable domain: EAGVTQFPSHSVIEKGQTVTLRCDPISGHDNLYWYRRVMGKEIKFLLHFVKESKQDESGMPNNRFLAERTGGTYSTLKVQPAELEDSGVYFCASSQDWYEQFFGPGTRLTVL.

This rearrangement joins TRBV29-1 to TRBJ2-3, with D perhaps TRBD1 (6 bases). This CDR3 has 13 residues. Germline lookup yields CDR1 SQVTM and CDR2 ANQGSEA. The V and J ends lost 6 bases and 3 bases respectively, with 13 bases between them. CDR3 DNA: TGCAGCGTCATGGGGGCGGCGACAGATACGCAGTATTTT. It yields the protein CSVMGAATDTQYF.

The CDR3 loop is CASSDRVSYNEQFF. The CDR3 DNA is TGTGCCAGCAGCGACCGTGTCTCCTACAATGAGCAGTTCTTC. This sequence joins TRBV9 and TRBJ2-1; D unresolved. Looked up from germline, CDR1 is SGDLS and CDR2 is YYNGEE. Trimming took 3 bases from V and 0 from J, leaving 7 bases between them. The CDR3 totals 14 residues.

The rearrangement links TRBV15 to TRBJ1-1; D is undetermined. This CDR3 has 14 amino acids. Per the germline V gene, CDR1 is LNHNV and CDR2 is YYDKDF (reference sequence). V was trimmed by 3 bases and J by 3 bases, leaving 11 bases between them. The CDR3 here is CATSRYRRDTEAFF. DNA for the CDR3: TGTGCCACCAGCAGGTATCGTCGGGACACTGAAGCTTTCTTT.

The sample holds a few counts of this clone. The identical CDR3 is also encoded by other nucleotide sequences in the sample. The chain employs TRBV14 and TRBJ1-1, with D tentatively TRBD1 (5 bases). Germline-derived CDR1 and CDR2 are SGHDN and FVKESK. The CDR3 extends over 15 amino acids. V lost 1 base and J 5 bases, leaving 14 bases between the germline ends. This CDR3 is CASSQAPGRGTEAFF. In DNA form, the CDR3 reads TGTGCCAGCAGCCAAGCACCGGGACGGGGTACTGAAGCTTTCTTT.

The V and J genes are TRBV6-6 and TRBJ2-7, with D maybe TRBD1 (5 bases). This CDR3 has 12 amino acids. Germline CDR1 is MNHNY and CDR2 is SVGAGI (reference sequence). Trimming took off 7 bases at V and 4 bases at J, with 11 bases between the two ends. The CDR3 nucleotides are TGTGCCAGCACCCAAAAGGGGTACGAGCAGTACTTC. Its protein is CASTQKGYEQYF.

This clone has more than one count but fewer than ten. This chain joins TRBV29-1 and TRBJ2-1, with 8 bases matching TRBD1. The germline V gene encodes CDR1 SQVTM and CDR2 ANQGSEA. The CDR3 is made up of 14 amino acids. Trimming cost V 6 bases and J 9 bases; bases outside gene matches: 13. The CDR3 nucleotides are TGCAGCGTCGGCCGGGACCCAGGGGGCGGTGAGCAGTTCTTC. This sequence encodes CSVGRDPGGGEQFF.

In this sample, this clone turned up a few times. V gene TRBV25-1 combines with J gene TRBJ2-3; the D gene is possibly TRBD1 (6 bases). The CDR3 extends over 16 amino acids. CDR1 is MGHDK and CDR2 is SYGVNS in the germline V gene. Deletions cut 3 bases from V and 0 bases from J, with 13 bases between. Here the CDR3 reads CASSDHRDPSTDTQYF. The DNA of the CDR3 is TGTGCCAGCAGTGACCACAGGGATCCTAGCACAGATACGCAGTATTTT.

V gene TRBV7-9 combines with J gene TRBJ2-7; TRBD1 aligns across 7 bases. The CDR3 has 14 amino acids. Germline V gene sequence: CDR1 SEHNR, CDR2 FQNEAQ (reference sequence). V lost 3 bases, J lost 2 bases, and 4 bases stayed unmatched. The CDR3 is CASSFRQGAYEQYF. CDR3 sequence (DNA): TGTGCCAGCAGCTTTCGACAGGGTGCCTACGAGCAGTACTTC.

This clone was counted between two and nine times. The chain joins TRBV6-5 to TRBJ2-1, with 7 bases aligning to TRBD1. The germline V gene encodes CDR1 MNHEY and CDR2 SVGAGI. The junction had 8 bases not matched to a gene; V was cut back by 5 bases and J by 13 bases. CDR3 length: 12 residues. For the CDR3, the DNA is TGTGCCAGCAGTCCGAGGGGGCGCGGCCAGTTCTTC. As protein: CASSPRGRGQFF.

The chain combines TRBV5-1 with TRBJ2-7; D gene ambiguous. The CDR3 loop spans 13 amino acids. Germline V gene sequence: CDR1 SGHRS, CDR2 YFSETQ. The V end was cut by 1 base, the J end by 6 bases, with 11 bases between. The CDR3 reads CASSLIPSGEQYF. As DNA, the CDR3 is TGCGCCAGCAGCTTGATCCCTTCGGGCGAGCAGTACTTC.

V gene TRBV27 combines with J gene TRBJ2-7, with TRBD1 identical over 7 bases. The germline CDR1 and CDR2 sequences are MNHEY and SMNVEV (reference sequence). This CDR3 region has 16 residues. V dropped 5 bases and J dropped 0; count of bases not matched to a gene: 10. This CDR3 is CASSEGTGQISYEQYF. CDR3 coding DNA: TGTGCCAGCAGTGAGGGAACGGGACAGATCTCCTACGAGCAGTACTTC.

This clone appeared a few times. The rearrangement links TRBV7-9 to TRBJ2-1; the match to TRBD2 covers 10 bases. V gave up 4 bases and J gave up 5 bases; unmatched junction bases: 5. Germline V lookup: CDR1 SEHNR, CDR2 FQNEAQ (reference sequence). This CDR3 is 15 amino acids long. The CDR3 sequence is CASSYWTSGNNEQFF. The DNA for the CDR3 is TGTGCCAGCAGCTACTGGACTAGCGGAAACAATGAGCAGTTCTTC.

The rearrangement joins TRBV5-4 to TRBJ2-5, with 13 positions matching TRBD2. The germline V gene encodes CDR1 SGHNT and CDR2 YYREEE (reference sequence). The V segment lost 4 bases and the J segment 9 bases; nucleotides outside the gene matches: 9. There are 15 residues in the CDR3. The CDR3 DNA reads TGTGCCAGCAGCGGGGGACTAGCGGGGCCAAGGCCCCAGTACTTC. It is translated as CASSGGLAGPRPQYF.

The gene calls are TRBV21-1 and TRBJ2-1; the D call TRBD1 from the table was never checked on the DNA. TRBV21-1 is a listed pseudogene. This CDR3 is built from 10 residues. The CDR3 sequence: CASNPPEQFF. The CDR3 nucleotides read TGTGCCAGCAATCCCCCAGAGCAGTTCTTC.